This T cell receptor (beta chain) derives from a study of blood T cell repertoires in COVID-19. For the study at large: Some COVID-19 samples were acute and others convalescent; all came from the United States, Italy and Spain. T cells, B-cell-depleted T cells, or PBMCs supplied cDNA or gDNA.

The CDR3 is made up of 13 amino acids. V shed 0 bases and J shed 8 bases, with 13 bases lying between them. Per the germline V gene, CDR1 is GTSNPN and CDR2 is SVGIG (reference sequence). Study processing details: Reference gene primer amplification in the assay estimated nucleated cell counts. This table comes from immunoSEQ multiplex PCR, and its TCRdb copy is limited to in-frame clones, with some not included. V, J and clone size reflect that table, while D and trimming were determined from the DNA. The sample records about 73,000 clones, approximately 90% being singletons. Sequencing input: peripheral blood. The clonotype originates from a woman younger than 30 with acute or convalescent COVID-19. This chain connects TRBV30 to TRBJ1-2, with D maybe TRBD1 (5 bases). Here the CDR3 DNA reads TGTGCCTGGAGTGTCCTCAGGGATGGCGGCTACACCTTC. Amino acid sequence: CAWSVLRDGGYTF.